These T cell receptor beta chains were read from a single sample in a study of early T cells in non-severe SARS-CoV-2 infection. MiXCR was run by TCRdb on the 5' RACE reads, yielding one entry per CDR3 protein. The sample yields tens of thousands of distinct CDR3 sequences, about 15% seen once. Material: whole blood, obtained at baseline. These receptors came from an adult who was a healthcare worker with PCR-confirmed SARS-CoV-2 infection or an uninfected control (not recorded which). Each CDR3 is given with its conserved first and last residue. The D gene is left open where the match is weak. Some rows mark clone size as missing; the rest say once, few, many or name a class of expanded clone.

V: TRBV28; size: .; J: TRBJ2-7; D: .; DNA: TGTGCCAGCAGTTCCCCCGGGGGTTACTCCTACGAGCAGTACTTC; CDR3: CASSSPGGYSYEQYF
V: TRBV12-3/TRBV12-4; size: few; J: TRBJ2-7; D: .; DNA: TGTGCCAGCAGCGGGACATGGGGAGGGGAGCAGTACTTC; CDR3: CASSGTWGGEQYF
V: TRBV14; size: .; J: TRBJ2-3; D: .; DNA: TGTGCCAGCAGCCAAGCGTGGACCAGGAGCACAGATACGCAGTATTTT; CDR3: CASSQAWTRSTDTQYF
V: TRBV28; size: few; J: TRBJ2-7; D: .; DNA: TGTGCCAGCAGCCACCCAGCCGGAGCCTACGAGCAGTACTTC; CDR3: CASSHPAGAYEQYF
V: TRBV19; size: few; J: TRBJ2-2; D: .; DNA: TGTGCCAGTAGTATTCTTTGGGCTCGACATACGAACACCGGGGAGCTGTTTTTT; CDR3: CASSILWARHTNTGELFF
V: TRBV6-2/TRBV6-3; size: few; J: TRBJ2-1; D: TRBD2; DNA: TGTGCCAGCAGTCCTAGCGGGAGCTCCTACAATGAGCAGTTCTTC; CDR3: CASSPSGSSYNEQFF
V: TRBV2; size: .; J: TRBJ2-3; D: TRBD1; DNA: TGTGCCAGCACCGGACAGGGAGATACGCAGTATTTT; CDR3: CASTGQGDTQYF
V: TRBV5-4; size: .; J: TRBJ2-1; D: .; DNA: TGTGCCAGCAGCCCCTCCGGCGGACTCTACAATGAGCAGTTCTTC; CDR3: CASSPSGGLYNEQFF
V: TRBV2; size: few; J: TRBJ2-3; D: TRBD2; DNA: TGTGCCAGCACCGGGACTAGCGGGCTTGGATCGATAGATACGCAGTATTTT; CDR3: CASTGTSGLGSIDTQYF
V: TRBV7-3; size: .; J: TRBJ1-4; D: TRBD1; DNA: TGTGCCAGCAGCCCCCGACAGGGTGAAAAACTGTTTTTT; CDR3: CASSPRQGEKLFF
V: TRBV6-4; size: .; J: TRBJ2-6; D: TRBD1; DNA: TGTGCCAGCAGTCGGGACAGCTCTGGGGCCAACGTCCTGACTTTC; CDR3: CASSRDSSGANVLTF
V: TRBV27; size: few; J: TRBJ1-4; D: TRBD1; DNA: TGTGCCAGCAAGGGACAGGGGATGCTGGCTAATGAAAAACTGTTTTTT; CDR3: CASKGQGMLANEKLFF
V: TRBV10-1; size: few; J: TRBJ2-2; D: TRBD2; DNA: TGCGCCAGCAGGAGGGACGCGGGGGCCGGGGAGCTGTTTTTT; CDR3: CASRRDAGAGELFF
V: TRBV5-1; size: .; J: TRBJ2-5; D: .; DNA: TGCGCCAGCAGCTTGTCAGGGAGGGAGACCCAGTACTTC; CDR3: CASSLSGRETQYF
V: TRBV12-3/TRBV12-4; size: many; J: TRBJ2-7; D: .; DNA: TGTGCCAGCAGTTTTGGTTCCCGGTACTACGAGCAGTACTTC; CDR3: CASSFGSRYYEQYF
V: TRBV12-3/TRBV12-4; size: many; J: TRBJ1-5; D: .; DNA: TGTGCCAGCAGTTTAGGACAGGACAATCAGCCCCAGCATTTT; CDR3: CASSLGQDNQPQHF
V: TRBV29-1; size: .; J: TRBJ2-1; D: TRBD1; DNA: TGCAGCGTGCGAGCCCGGACAGGGCCCATGGGGTCTTACAATGAGCAGTTCTTC; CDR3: CSVRARTGPMGSYNEQFF
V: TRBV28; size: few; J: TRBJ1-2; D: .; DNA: TGTGCCAGCAGCCTACAGGGAAACTATGGCTACACCTTC; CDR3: CASSLQGNYGYTF
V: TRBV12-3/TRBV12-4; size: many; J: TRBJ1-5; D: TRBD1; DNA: TGTGCCAGCAGTTCCCGGGACAGGGGTTATCGGCAGCCCCAGCATTTT; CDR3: CASSSRDRGYRQPQHF
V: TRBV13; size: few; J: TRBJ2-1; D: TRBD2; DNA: TGTGCCAGCAGCCCCCGGACTAGCGGAATACATGAGCAGTTCTTC; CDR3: CASSPRTSGIHEQFF
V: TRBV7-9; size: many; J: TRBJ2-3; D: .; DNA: TGTGCCAGCAGCCCGACTGAGGGAGTGGATGGGGATACGCAGTATTTT; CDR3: CASSPTEGVDGDTQYF
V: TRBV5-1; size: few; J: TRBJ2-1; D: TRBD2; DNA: TGCGCCAGCAGCTTAGGACTAGTCTCAGGGTATGAGCAGTTCTTC; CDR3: CASSLGLVSGYEQFF
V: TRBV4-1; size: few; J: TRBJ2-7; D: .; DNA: TGCGCCAGCAGCCGTGCCCTATCCCGGGGAGAGCAGTACTTC; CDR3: CASSRALSRGEQYF
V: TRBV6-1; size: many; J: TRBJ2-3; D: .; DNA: TGTGCCAGCACCCGGACGGTAACTAGCACAGATACGCAGTATTTT; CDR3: CASTRTVTSTDTQYF
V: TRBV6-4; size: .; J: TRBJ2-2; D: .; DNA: TGTGCCAGCAGTACCTCTAACACCGGGGAGCTGTTTTTT; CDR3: CASSTSNTGELFF
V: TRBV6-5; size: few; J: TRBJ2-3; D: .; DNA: TGTGCCAGCAGACAAAACCCCCAATGGGGTCAGGGGGATACGCAGTATTTT; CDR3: CASRQNPQWGQGDTQYF
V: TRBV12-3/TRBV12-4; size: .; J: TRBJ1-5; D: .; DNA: TGTGCCAGCAGTTTCTCTATTAATCAGCCCCAGCATTTT; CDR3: CASSFSINQPQHF
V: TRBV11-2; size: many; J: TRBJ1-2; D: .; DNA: TGTGCCAGCAGCTTAGGACATAACTATGGCTACACCTTC; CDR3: CASSLGHNYGYTF
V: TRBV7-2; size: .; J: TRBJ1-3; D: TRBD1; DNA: TGTGCCAGCAGCCCCCGGGGACAGGGATTAGCTGGAAACACCATATATTTT; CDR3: CASSPRGQGLAGNTIYF
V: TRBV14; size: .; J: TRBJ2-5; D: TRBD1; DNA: TGTGCCAGCAGCCCCATAAGGACAGGCGGAGAGACCCAGTACTTC; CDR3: CASSPIRTGGETQYF
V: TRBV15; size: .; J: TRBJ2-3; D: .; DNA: TGTGCCACCAGCAGAGATCGAATGGCAGGGGATACGCAGTATTTT; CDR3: CATSRDRMAGDTQYF
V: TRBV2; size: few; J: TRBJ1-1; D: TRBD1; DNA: TGTGCCAGCAGTGTAACAGGGGGCATGAACACTGAAGCTTTCTTT; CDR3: CASSVTGGMNTEAFF
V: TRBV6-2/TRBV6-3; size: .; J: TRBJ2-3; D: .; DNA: TGTGCCAGCAGTTACTCTTCCTACACAGATACGCAGTATTTT; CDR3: CASSYSSYTDTQYF
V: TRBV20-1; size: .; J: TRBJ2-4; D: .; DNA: TGCAGTGCTAGACGAGATGTGGGAACTAAAAACATTCAGTACTTC; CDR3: CSARRDVGTKNIQYF
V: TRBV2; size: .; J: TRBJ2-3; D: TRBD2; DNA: TGTGCCAGCAGTGGACTAGCGGCTTACACAGATACGCAGTATTTT; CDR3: CASSGLAAYTDTQYF
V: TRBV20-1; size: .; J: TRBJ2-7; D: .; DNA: TGCAGTGCCCATCTAACCCGACCCCCTAGCGAGCAGTACTTC; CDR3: CSAHLTRPPSEQYF
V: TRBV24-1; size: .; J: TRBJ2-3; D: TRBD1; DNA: TGTGCCACCAGTGATTTCATGAGGGGGCCTACTAGCACAGATACGCAGTATTTT; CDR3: CATSDFMRGPTSTDTQYF
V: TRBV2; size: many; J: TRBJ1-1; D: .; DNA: TGTGCCAGCAAACCCCGGGCCTTCTCCCTGAACACTGAAGCTTTCTTT; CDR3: CASKPRAFSLNTEAFF
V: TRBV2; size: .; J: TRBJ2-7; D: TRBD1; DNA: TGTGCCAGCACTATTGACAGGGGGGACGAGCAGTACTTC; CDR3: CASTIDRGDEQYF
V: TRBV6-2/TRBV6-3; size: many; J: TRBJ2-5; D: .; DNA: TGTGCCAGCAGTTACTCTCCTAGCGAGCCACTAAAAGAAGAGACCCAGTACTTC; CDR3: CASSYSPSEPLKEETQYF
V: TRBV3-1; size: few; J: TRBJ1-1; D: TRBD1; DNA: TGTGCCAGCAGCCAGACAGGGCGAATTGAAGCTTTCTTT; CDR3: CASSQTGRIEAFF
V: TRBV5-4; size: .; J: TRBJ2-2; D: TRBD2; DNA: TGTGCCAGCAGCCGCAGCGGGGGGAACACCGGGGAGCTGTTTTTT; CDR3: CASSRSGGNTGELFF
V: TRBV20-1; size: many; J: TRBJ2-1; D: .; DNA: TGCAGTGCTAGAGACCTAGGATTCTCCTACAATGAGCAGTTCTTC; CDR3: CSARDLGFSYNEQFF
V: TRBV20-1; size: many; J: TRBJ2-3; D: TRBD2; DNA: TGCAGTGCTAGTAGGCTGCGGGAGCTCCGAGCAGATACGCAGTATTTT; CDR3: CSASRLRELRADTQYF
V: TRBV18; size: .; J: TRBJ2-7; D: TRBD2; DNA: TGTGCCAGCTCGCCCGGGACTAGCGGAGGATACGAGCAGTACTTC; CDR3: CASSPGTSGGYEQYF
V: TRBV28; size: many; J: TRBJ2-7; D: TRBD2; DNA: TGTGCCAGCAGTTTTAGCGGGGCGTACGAGCAGTACTTC; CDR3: CASSFSGAYEQYF